The next 29 T cell receptor beta chains were all read from a single sample in a study of T cell responses to AZD1222 COVID-19 vaccine. Sequenced by immunoSEQ multiplex PCR; TCRdb stores in-frame clones only, minus some. The table includes about 150,000 clones, 94% detected once. This material consisted of peripheral blood, taken on day 0 of AZD1222 vaccination. Receptor source: an adult in good health.

The chain employs TRBV6-5 and TRBJ1-1; 7 bases are a match to TRBD1. Germline CDR1 and CDR2: MNHEY and SVGAGI. The CDR3 length is 14 residues. V lost 5 bases and J lost 3; bases outside the gene matches: 6. As DNA, the CDR3 is TGTGCCAGCAGTCGGGGACAGTACGACACTGAAGCTTTCTTT. Translated: CASSRGQYDTEAFF.

This clone is a singleton in its sample. The rearrangement uses TRBV18 and TRBJ1-5, with D possibly being TRBD1 (6 bases). The CDR3 covers 13 residues. With 5 bases removed from V and 5 bases from J, the gap between germline ends came to 10 bases. Germline lookup yields CDR1 KGHSH and CDR2 LQKENI. CDR3 sequence: CASSSHRDQPQHF. Here the CDR3 DNA reads TGTGCCAGCTCATCCCACAGGGATCAGCCCCAGCATTTT.

This chain uses TRBV5-6 with TRBJ1-4; D is unresolved. The CDR3 has 14 residues. Germline V lookup: CDR1 SGHDT, CDR2 YYEEEE. The V end lost 3 bases, the J end lost 0 bases, and 6 bases lay between the germline ends. The CDR3 is CASSWDATNEKLFF. For the CDR3, the DNA is TGTGCCAGCAGCTGGGATGCAACTAATGAAAAACTGTTTTTT.

The rearrangement uses TRBV29-1 and TRBJ2-1, with D tentatively TRBD1 or TRBD2 (5 bases each). CDR3 length: 12 residues. Germline CDR1 reads SQVTM; CDR2 reads ANQGSEA. V gave up 5 bases and J gave up 4 bases, with 9 bases separating them. The CDR3 loop is CSVSWGYNEQFF. The CDR3 DNA is TGCAGCGTTTCGTGGGGGTACAATGAGCAGTTCTTC.

The genes are TRBV6-2 or TRBV6-3 and TRBJ2-7; D gene ambiguous. The germline gives CDR1 MNHEY, CDR2 SVGEGT. This CDR3 contains 13 residues. V was cut by 4 bases and J by 2 bases, with 9 bases left in between. The CDR3 here is CASSSEDTYEQYV. The DNA of the CDR3 is TGTGCCAGCAGTTCGGAAGATACCTACGAGCAGTACGTC.

The V and J genes are TRBV5-1 and TRBJ1-3; perhaps TRBD1 as D (6 bases). The CDR3 loop spans 16 amino acids. Trimming took off 0 bases at V and 5 bases at J, with 15 bases between the two ends. CDR1 is SGHRS, CDR2 YFSETQ, per germline. The CDR3 protein is CASSLEARGRRNTIYF. In DNA form, the CDR3 reads TGCGCCAGCAGCTTGGAAGCGCGGGGGCGCAGAAACACCATATATTTT.

The genes are TRBV7-2 and TRBJ2-1, with 9 bases matching TRBD2. J gave up 8 bases and V 4 bases, and 9 bases lay outside the gene matches. CDR3 size: 15 residues. Germline V CDR1 and CDR2: SGHTA, FQGNSA. The DNA of the CDR3 is TGTGCCAGCAGCTATAGCGGGAGCGCCTGGGATGAGCAGTTCTTC. Protein product: CASSYSGSAWDEQFF.

This clone has only one observation. V and J are TRBV7-8 and TRBJ2-5, with 7 positions matching TRBD2. The CDR3 covers 15 residues. V dropped 6 bases and J dropped 1; count of bases not matched to a gene: 8. The germline V gene has CDR1 SGHVS and CDR2 FQNEAQ. The CDR3 protein is CASRGTTNLQETQYF. CDR3 DNA sequence: TGTGCCAGCAGGGGGACTACCAACCTCCAAGAGACCCAGTACTTC.

CDR3 sequence (DNA): TGTGCCAGCAGCCCTTATCTCCGACGGGGGCAGTTCTTC. This sequence encodes CASSPYLRRGQFF. The rearrangement joins TRBV12-3 or TRBV12-4 to TRBJ2-1; possible D gene TRBD2, 5 bases. V lost 6 bases to trimming and J lost 12 bases, with 18 bases between them. The CDR3 spans 13 residues.

The rearrangement uses TRBV6-2 or TRBV6-3 and TRBJ2-3, with D unclear. Germline-derived CDR1 and CDR2 are MNHEY and SVGEGT. Trimming removed 0 bases from V and 4 bases from J, with 11 bases in between. CDR3 length: 15 amino acids. The CDR3 spells CASSYSRVGADTQYF. The CDR3 coding sequence is TGTGCCAGCAGTTACTCTCGGGTTGGCGCAGATACGCAGTATTTT.

V and J are TRBV5-1 and TRBJ1-2, with D maybe TRBD1 (6 bases). The CDR3 loop spans 15 amino acids. Germline V gene data show CDR1 as SGHRS and CDR2 as YFSETQ. Trimming took 3 bases from V and 4 from J, leaving 16 bases between them. DNA for the CDR3: TGCGCCAGCAGCTCAAGGGGGGGCCCGACCTATGGCTACACCTTC. Its translation is CASSSRGGPTYGYTF.

This clone came up a few times. The chain couples TRBV27 to TRBJ2-3, with 9 nucleotides matching TRBD2. The CDR3 sequence is 15 residues long. The V gene's germline CDR1 is MNHEY and CDR2 SMNVEV (reference sequence). V lost 8 bases, J lost 3 bases, and 9 bases stayed unmatched. Here the CDR3 reads CASRRLLAGTDTQYF. The CDR3 DNA is TGTGCCAGCCGACGACTTCTAGCGGGGACAGATACGCAGTATTTT.

This rearrangement joins TRBV18 to TRBJ2-3, with 10 bases fitting TRBD2. Germline V gene lookup returns CDR1 KGHSH and CDR2 LQKENI. With 6 bases clipped from V and 0 bases from J, the junction kept 3 bases outside the gene matches. This CDR3 contains 15 residues. CDR3 coding DNA: TGTGCCAGCTCGCCGACTAGCGGGAGCACAGATACGCAGTATTTT. Residues: CASSPTSGSTDTQYF.

This sequence joins TRBV27 and TRBJ2-5; 8 bases align to TRBD2. Germline V gene lookup returns CDR1 MNHEY and CDR2 SMNVEV (reference sequence). Unmatched junction bases numbered 4, after V lost 0 bases and J lost 1 base. This CDR3 has 16 residues. The CDR3 is CASSLSIRGGQETQYF. CDR3 in DNA: TGTGCCAGCAGTTTATCGATACGGGGGGGCCAAGAGACCCAGTACTTC.

The chain employs TRBV24-1 and TRBJ2-1; 9 bases are a match to TRBD1. V trimming: 3 bases; J trimming: 9 bases; junction bases outside the gene matches: 8. The germline CDR1 and CDR2 sequences are KGHDR and SFDVKD. The CDR3 is made up of 15 amino acids. The chain's CDR3 is CATSDRDREAAEQFF. CDR3 nucleotide sequence: TGTGCCACCAGTGATAGGGACAGGGAAGCGGCTGAGCAGTTCTTC.

This chain connects TRBV2 to TRBJ1-1, with D unresolved. Germline V gives CDR1 SNHLY, CDR2 FYNNEI. This CDR3 is built from 12 residues. Trimming took off 3 bases at V and 10 bases at J, with 12 bases between the two ends. Here the CDR3 reads CASSEERSRAFF. For the CDR3, the DNA is TGTGCCAGCAGTGAGGAACGTTCGCGAGCTTTCTTT.

J is TRBJ1-3 and V is TRBV3-1 (or the pseudogene TRBV3-2); D possibly corresponds to TRBD1 (5 bases). The CDR3 runs 13 residues. Trimming stripped 0 bases from V and 9 bases from J, with 9 bases between. The germline CDR1 and CDR2 sequences are LGHDT and YNNKEL (reference sequence). DNA of the CDR3: TGTGCCAGCAGCCAAGACCTCGGGGGCACCATATATTTT. Amino acid sequence: CASSQDLGGTIYF.

The rearrangement links TRBV19 to TRBJ1-4; D gene unclear. Germline CDR1 and CDR2: LNHDA and SQIVND (reference sequence). CDR3 length: 15 amino acids. V shed 7 bases and J shed 3 bases, with 15 bases lying between them. This CDR3 is CASKKNAVANEKLFF. The CDR3 DNA sequence: TGTGCCAGTAAGAAGAATGCAGTTGCTAATGAAAAACTGTTTTTT.

The J gene is TRBJ1-3, the V gene TRBV6-5, with 9 bases identical to TRBD1. CDR1 is MNHEY and CDR2 is SVGAGI in the germline V gene. The CDR3 spans 15 residues. Trimming at V came to 6 bases and at J to 4 bases, leaving 7 bases not matched to a gene. The CDR3 DNA follows: TGTGCCAGCAGAATCACCGGGACAGGGGGAAACACCATATATTTT. Residues: CASRITGTGGNTIYF.

The chain uses TRBV2 and TRBJ2-3; TRBD2 might be the D (5 bases). The V end lost 1 base, the J end lost 4 bases, and 9 bases lay between the germline ends. The V gene's germline CDR1 is SNHLY and CDR2 FYNNEI. The CDR3 extends over 14 amino acids. CDR3 bases: TGTGCCAGCAGTGAAGTAGCGACCTCAGATACGCAGTATTTT. Amino acid sequence: CASSEVATSDTQYF.

The gene calls are TRBV19 and TRBJ2-3, with 11 bases aligning to TRBD1. This CDR3 has 17 residues. Germline trimming cut 4 bases from V and 7 bases from J; bases unmatched to any gene: 13. CDR1 and CDR2 from the germline V gene are LNHDA and SQIVND (reference sequence). CDR3 protein: CASSRAADRGLINTQYF. The CDR3, as DNA: TGTGCCAGTAGTAGGGCCGCGGACAGGGGGCTGATAAATACGCAGTATTTT.

This chain uses TRBV28 with TRBJ1-1, with unresolved D. This CDR3 spans 16 amino acids. With 3 bases removed from V and 3 bases from J, the gap between germline ends came to 17 bases. Germline loops: CDR1 MDHEN, CDR2 SYDVKM. CDR3 loop: CASSFGGLALYTEAFF. In nucleotides, the CDR3 is TGTGCCAGCAGTTTTGGTGGGTTAGCTCTCTACACTGAAGCTTTCTTT.

The chain carries TRBV7-3 and TRBJ2-2; a weak D match, TRBD1 (5 bases). Trimming left V 1 base short and J 7 bases short, with 10 bases between. The germline CDR1 and CDR2 sequences are SGHTA and FQGTGA. This CDR3 region has 14 residues. In DNA, the CDR3 is TGTGCCAGCAGCTTAATAGGGGATGGCGGGGAGCTGTTTTTT. Its translation is CASSLIGDGGELFF.

The rearrangement links TRBV12-3 or TRBV12-4 to TRBJ2-5; D is unresolved. V lost 0 bases and J 5 bases, leaving 7 bases between the germline ends. This CDR3 spans 13 amino acids. This chain's CDR3 is CASSLARMETQYF. The CDR3 coding sequence is TGTGCCAGCAGTTTAGCTCGGATGGAGACCCAGTACTTC.

The J gene is TRBJ1-1, the V gene TRBV7-9; maybe TRBD1 (5 bases). The CDR3 consists of 14 residues. Germline loops: CDR1 SEHNR, CDR2 FQNEAQ (reference sequence). V was clipped by 6 bases and J by 2 bases, with 13 bases between them. This CDR3 is CASSLRGDNTEAFF. The CDR3 DNA follows: TGTGCCAGCAGTCTTAGGGGAGATAACACTGAAGCTTTCTTT.

This chain joins TRBV13 and TRBJ1-1, with D unclear. V lost 4 bases and J lost 1, with 10 bases in between. Per germline, CDR1 PRHDT and CDR2 FYEKMQ (reference sequence). This CDR3 contains 14 residues. The CDR3 here is CASSSLAQNTEAFF. CDR3 nucleotides: TGTGCCAGCAGCTCCCTGGCTCAGAACACTGAAGCTTTCTTT. Full variable domain (missing parts from reference TRBV13 and TRBJ1-1): AAGVIQSPRHLIKEKRETATLKCYPIPRHDTVYWYQQGPGQDPQFLISFYEKMQSDKGSIPDRFSAQQFSDYHSELNMSSLELGDSALYFCASSSLAQNTEAFFGQGTRLTVV.

The CDR3, as DNA: TGTGCCACCAGTACAGGGGAAGTAGACACCGGGGAGCTGTTTTTT. Amino acid sequence: CATSTGEVDTGELFF. The rearrangement joins TRBV24-1 to TRBJ2-2; 7 positions match TRBD1. Losses at the gene ends were 6 bases for V and 3 bases for J; bases not matched to a gene: 6. The CDR3 consists of 15 residues. Germline V lookup: CDR1 KGHDR, CDR2 SFDVKD.

This clone appeared once. The chain links TRBV5-1 to TRBJ2-1; no reliable D call. Germline-derived CDR1 and CDR2 are SGHRS and YFSETQ. This CDR3 has 15 amino acids. V shed 6 bases and J shed 0 bases, with 13 bases lying between them. This CDR3 is CASNPGSSSYNEQFF. In DNA, the CDR3 is TGCGCCAGCAATCCGGGTTCCAGCTCCTACAATGAGCAGTTCTTC.

The chain combines TRBV13 with TRBJ1-2, with a possible D match to TRBD1 (6 bases). Germline V gene data show CDR1 as PRHDT and CDR2 as FYEKMQ (reference sequence). Trimming pared 4 bases from V and 3 bases from J, leaving 15 bases between. The CDR3 has 15 amino acids. CDR3 in amino acids: CASSSTGNRDYGYTF. In nucleotides, the CDR3 is TGTGCCAGCAGCTCCACAGGGAATCGCGACTATGGCTACACCTTC.